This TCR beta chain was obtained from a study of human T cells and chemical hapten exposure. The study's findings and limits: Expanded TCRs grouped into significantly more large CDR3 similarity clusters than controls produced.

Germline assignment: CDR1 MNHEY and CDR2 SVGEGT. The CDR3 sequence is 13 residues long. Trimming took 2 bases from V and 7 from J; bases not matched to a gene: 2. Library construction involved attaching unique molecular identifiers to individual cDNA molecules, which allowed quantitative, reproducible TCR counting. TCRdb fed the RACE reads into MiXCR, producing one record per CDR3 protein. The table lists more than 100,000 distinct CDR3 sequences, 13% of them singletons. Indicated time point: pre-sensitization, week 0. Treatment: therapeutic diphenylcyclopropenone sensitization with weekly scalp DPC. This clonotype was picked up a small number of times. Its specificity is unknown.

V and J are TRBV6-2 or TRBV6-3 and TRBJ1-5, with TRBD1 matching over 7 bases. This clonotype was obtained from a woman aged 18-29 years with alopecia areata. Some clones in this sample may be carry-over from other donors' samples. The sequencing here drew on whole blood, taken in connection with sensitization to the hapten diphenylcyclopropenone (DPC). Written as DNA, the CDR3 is TGTGCCAGCAGTTACGACAGGGTCCAGCCCCAGCATTTT. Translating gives CASSYDRVQPQHF.